A single sample is the source of the 32 T cell receptor beta chains below, sequenced in a study of Ad26.COV2.S vaccination and SARS-CoV-2 variants (dated by TCRdb to about 2021). Libraries came from the immunoSEQ multiplex PCR assay. Entries here come from immuneACCESS through TCRdb and include only in-frame sequences with V and J called. Some clones fail to appear in such tables; in the studies checked, an unresolved V gene covers under half of the shortfall, and the cause of the remainder is unknown. For this sample the table gives some 640,000 clones, of which about 89% were detected only once. Approximately 1.5% of the sample is in the top ten clones. What this sample's treatment or condition label stands for: some 19 received Ad26.COV2.S at low or high dose, single or two shots; several received placebo; per-sample allocation not given. Repertoires of vaccine and placebo recipients were sequenced from samples taken on day 63 after the first injection.

Here the sequenced sample was peripheral blood, taken in a trial of Ad26.COV2.S vaccine versus placebo. The origin of the receptors is a person between 18 and 59 years old who received the Ad26.COV2.S COVID-19 vaccine or a placebo.

This clone has a single count. The J gene is TRBJ1-1, the V gene TRBV11-2; D possibly corresponds to TRBD1 (5 bases). The ends were cut back, 10 bases at V and 5 bases at J, with 8 bases in the middle. The CDR3 consists of 10 residues. Per the germline V gene, CDR1 is SGHAT and CDR2 is FQNNGV. The CDR3 loop is CATGGTEAFF. The CDR3 region has the DNA TGTGCCACTGGGGGGACTGAAGCTTTCTTT.

This clone appeared a single time. The chain has TRBV27 and TRBJ2-5; 9 positions agree with TRBD1. The trim removed 6 bases at V and 13 bases at J, leaving 9 bases unmatched. The CDR3 runs 12 residues. The germline V gene has CDR1 MNHEY and CDR2 SMNVEV (reference sequence). The CDR3 DNA reads as TGTGCCAGCAGCACGGGGACAGGGACATGGTACTTC. It yields the protein CASSTGTGTWYF.

The V call is TRBV7-3, the J call TRBJ1-2; 12 positions match TRBD1. V dropped 3 bases and J dropped 8; count of bases not matched to a gene: 10. This CDR3 region has 16 residues. Germline CDR1 reads SGHTA; CDR2 reads FQGTGA. This CDR3 is CASSFSVGQGAGGYTF. CDR3 nucleotides: TGTGCCAGCAGCTTCTCGGTGGGACAGGGGGCGGGAGGCTACACCTTC.

Regarding this clone: A junction boundary mismatches the germline segment, possibly from a read error. V and J are TRBV5-4 and TRBJ2-5; no firm D call. The germline gives CDR1 SGHNT, CDR2 YYREEE (reference sequence). There are 13 residues in the CDR3. CDR3 residues: CASTLRNQETQYF. The CDR3 DNA follows: TGTGCCAGCACCTTGCGGAACCAAGAGACCCAGTACTTC.

This chain uses TRBV4-3 with TRBJ2-7; no firm D call. V dropped 1 base and J dropped 1 base, with 8 bases sitting between them. Per germline, CDR1 LGHNA and CDR2 YSLEER. The CDR3 contains 14 residues. For the CDR3, the DNA is TGCGCCAGCAGCCAAGCGGAGCGATCCTACGAGCAGTACTTC. This sequence encodes CASSQAERSYEQYF.

This sequence joins TRBV30 and TRBJ2-1; tentatively, D is TRBD2 (5 bases). Germline CDR1 reads GTSNPN; CDR2 reads SVGIG (reference sequence). Trimming removed 5 bases from V and 5 bases from J, with 16 bases in between. CDR3 size: 14 residues. The CDR3 is CAWARNRGHNEQFF. In DNA form, the CDR3 reads TGTGCCTGGGCTAGAAACAGAGGGCACAATGAGCAGTTCTTC.

This clone was observed a handful of times. This rearrangement joins TRBV27 to TRBJ1-6; D may be TRBD1 (5 bases). V lost 5 bases and J lost 9, with 17 bases in between. This CDR3 has 15 amino acids. CDR1 is MNHEY, CDR2 SMNVEV, per germline (reference sequence). The CDR3 nucleotides are TGTGCCAGCAGTATCCGGGACCCAAGGGGTTCACCCCTCCACTTT. As protein: CASSIRDPRGSPLHF.

This chain connects TRBV18 to TRBJ2-5; either TRBD1 or TRBD2 may fit D (6 bases each). Trimming cost V 0 bases and J 6 bases, with 14 bases left between them. Germline V gene lookup returns CDR1 KGHSH and CDR2 LQKENI. The CDR3 loop spans 15 amino acids. CDR3 loop: CASSPPSQGGKTQYF. Written as DNA, the CDR3 is TGTGCCAGCTCACCACCGTCACAGGGAGGAAAGACCCAGTACTTC.

On this clone itself: At the DNA level, this CDR3 is encoded by other sequences in the same sample as well. The rearrangement joins TRBV6-1 to TRBJ1-2; D is unresolved. This CDR3 is 12 amino acids long. Germline CDR1 and CDR2: MNHNS and SASEGT. Trimming took 1 base from V and 4 from J, leaving 4 bases between them. The CDR3 DNA is TGTGCCAGCAGTGAAGGGGGCTATGGCTACACCTTC. Residues: CASSEGGYGYTF.

The chain recombines TRBV5-1 with TRBJ2-5; 9 nucleotides match TRBD1. CDR1 and CDR2 from the germline V gene are SGHRS and YFSETQ. J lost 4 bases, V lost 3 bases, and 1 base had no gene match. This CDR3 spans 13 amino acids. DNA of the CDR3: TGCGCCAGCAGCTGGGGACAGGGAGAGACCCAGTACTTC. Amino acids: CASSWGQGETQYF.

The rearrangement links TRBV25-1 to TRBJ1-1, with TRBD1 matching 7 bases. The CDR3 consists of 14 residues. Trimming at V came to 7 bases and at J to 4 bases, leaving 9 bases not matched to a gene. The germline V gene has CDR1 MGHDK and CDR2 SYGVNS. The CDR3 reads CASMHRGGGTEAFF. CDR3 coding DNA: TGTGCCAGCATGCACAGGGGTGGCGGCACTGAAGCTTTCTTT.

The chain joins TRBV12-3 or TRBV12-4 to TRBJ1-2, with D possibly being TRBD1 (5 bases). V was shortened by 3 bases and J by 6 bases, with 11 bases between the two germline ends. This CDR3 comprises 13 residues. CDR3 region: CASSFGGGDGYTF. The CDR3 region has the DNA TGTGCCAGCAGTTTTGGGGGTGGTGATGGCTACACCTTC.

DNA for the CDR3: TGTGCCAGCAGCTATGGCTCCCGACAACACCTCCACTTT. Protein sequence: CASSYGSRQHLHF. The gene calls are TRBV11-2 and TRBJ1-6; no clear D gene. The ends were cut back, 4 bases at V and 15 bases at J, with 16 bases in the middle. Germline CDR1 and CDR2: SGHAT and FQNNGV. The CDR3 length is 13 residues.

V is TRBV7-8 and J is TRBJ1-5, with D uncertain. The CDR3 loop spans 13 amino acids. CDR1 and CDR2 from the germline V gene are SGHVS and FQNEAQ. V was shortened by 4 bases and J by 16 bases, with 20 bases between the two germline ends. CDR3 nucleotides: TGTGCCAGCAGCTCCCAGACCGCATCTGTTCAACATTTT. Translation gives CASSSQTASVQHF.

This clone came up once. V gene TRBV6-5 combines with J gene TRBJ1-1, with a weak D call TRBD1 (5 bases). V lost 10 bases and J 6 bases, leaving 18 bases between the germline ends. Germline V gene sequence: CDR1 MNHEY, CDR2 SVGAGI. The CDR3 sequence is 13 residues long. The CDR3 reads CATGGSWGAEAFF. The CDR3 nucleotides read TGTGCCACCGGGGGGTCCTGGGGGGCTGAAGCTTTCTTT.

This sequence joins TRBV19 and TRBJ2-2, with D possibly being TRBD1 (5 bases). Per the germline V gene, CDR1 is LNHDA and CDR2 is SQIVND (reference sequence). CDR3 length: 14 amino acids. The ends were cut back, 8 bases at V and 1 base at J, with 11 bases in the middle. CDR3 protein: CASGNDRNTGELFF. For the CDR3, the DNA is TGTGCCAGTGGGAACGACAGGAACACCGGGGAGCTGTTTTTT. Supplemented by reference TRBV19 and TRBJ2-2, the full variable domain reads DGGITQSPKYLFRKEGQNVTLSCEQNLNHDAMYWYRQDPGQGLRLIYYSQIVNDFQKGDIAEGYSVSREKKESFPLTVTSAQKNPTAFYLCASGNDRNTGELFFGEGSRLTVL.

This clone was recorded once. Distinct nucleotide sequences in the sample also encode this CDR3. The CDR3 sequence: CASSLGAGSSYEQYF. The CDR3 coding sequence is TGTGCCAGCAGCTTAGGCGCCGGTAGCTCCTACGAGCAGTACTTC. The chain couples TRBV5-4 to TRBJ2-7; D is unresolved. Trimming cost V 2 bases and J 0 bases, with 12 bases left between them. Germline V lookup: CDR1 SGHNT, CDR2 YYREEE (reference sequence). The CDR3 covers 15 residues.

The rearrangement joins TRBV11-2 to TRBJ2-1, with 9 bases that match TRBD2. The junction had 6 bases not matched to a gene; V was cut back by 2 bases and J by 1 base. Looked up from germline, CDR1 is SGHAT and CDR2 is FQNNGV. CDR3 size: 17 residues. CDR3 coding DNA: TGTGCCAGCAGCTTACGTATCAGCGGGAGGTCCTACAATGAGCAGTTCTTC. Protein product: CASSLRISGRSYNEQFF.

In this sample, this clone turned up once. V is TRBV11-2 and J is TRBJ1-1; TRBD1 matches 7 bases. The CDR3 extends over 16 amino acids. V dropped 5 bases and J dropped 3; count of bases not matched to a gene: 12. Germline V lookup: CDR1 SGHAT, CDR2 FQNNGV. The CDR3 protein is CASSTFTTGSDTEAFF. CDR3 sequence (DNA): TGTGCCAGCAGCACCTTTACGACAGGGTCGGACACTGAAGCTTTCTTT.

The genes are TRBV18 and TRBJ2-3; the match to TRBD2 covers 13 bases. Looked up from germline, CDR1 is KGHSH and CDR2 is LQKENI. The length of the CDR3 is 18 residues. J gave up 5 bases and V 2 bases, and 10 bases lay outside the gene matches. CDR3 amino acids: CASSPNTGLAGAGDTQYF. CDR3 sequence (DNA): TGTGCCAGCTCACCAAACACCGGACTAGCGGGGGCTGGAGATACGCAGTATTTT.

The rearrangement links TRBV4-1 to TRBJ1-1; 10 positions agree with TRBD1. This CDR3 comprises 19 residues. The germline CDR1 and CDR2 sequences are MGHRA and YSYEKL. The V gene end was trimmed by 4 bases and the J gene end by 2 bases; junction bases not matched to a gene: 16. CDR3 coding DNA: TGCGCCAGCAGCCCGCCAAGCAGAGGGACAGGGGAGCAAAACACTGAAGCTTTCTTT. Protein product: CASSPPSRGTGEQNTEAFF.

V and J are TRBV27 and TRBJ2-5, with TRBD1 as a possible D gene (6 bases). The CDR3 runs to 15 residues. Germline V gene lookup returns CDR1 MNHEY and CDR2 SMNVEV (reference sequence). The ends were cut back, 0 bases at V and 4 bases at J, with 12 bases in the middle. CDR3 nucleotide sequence: TGTGCCAGCAGTTTATCGATGGGGGCCCGAGAGACCCAGTACTTC. Translated, it gives CASSLSMGARETQYF.

The rearrangement uses TRBV7-2 and TRBJ2-5, with 10 bases matching TRBD2. Germline CDR1 and CDR2: SGHTA and FQGNSA. This CDR3 is built from 15 residues. V lost 6 bases and J lost 7; bases outside the gene matches: 11. The CDR3 region is CASRRTSGDQGTQYF. CDR3 sequence (DNA): TGTGCCAGCAGACGAACTAGCGGGGACCAGGGGACCCAGTACTTC.

This chain links TRBV3-1 (or the pseudogene TRBV3-2) with TRBJ1-6; D uncertain. CDR3 length: 14 amino acids. Between the trimmed V and J ends, which lost 1 base and 6 bases, there was a span of 7 bases. Germline V CDR1 and CDR2: LGHDT, YNNKEL (reference sequence). The CDR3 DNA sequence: TGTGCCAGCAGCCAAGGCGGCAGTAATTCACCCCTCCACTTT. Residues: CASSQGGSNSPLHF.

The rearrangement links TRBV29-1 to TRBJ1-1; TRBD1 matches 8 bases. The CDR3 length is 15 residues. Trimming cost V 4 bases and J 5 bases; bases outside gene matches: 12. CDR1 is SQVTM and CDR2 is ANQGSEA in the germline V gene. CDR3 protein: CSVGPAGTGGTEAFF. The CDR3 nucleotides read TGCAGCGTTGGGCCCGCCGGGACAGGAGGGACTGAAGCTTTCTTT.

V and J are TRBV5-1 and TRBJ2-5; TRBD2 matches 7 bases. The length of the CDR3 is 15 residues. J was trimmed by 1 base and V by 6 bases; bases with no gene match: 9. The V gene's germline CDR1 is SGHRS and CDR2 YFSETQ. This chain's CDR3 is CASTQGGGSQETQYF. CDR3 nucleotides: TGCGCCAGCACCCAAGGCGGGGGTTCCCAAGAGACCCAGTACTTC.

This chain connects TRBV5-4 to TRBJ1-6, with D possibly matching TRBD1 (5 bases). The CDR3 is 16 amino acids. The V gene lost 4 bases and the J gene lost 3 bases, with 14 bases spanning the gap. Germline assignment: CDR1 SGHNT and CDR2 YYREEE (reference sequence). The CDR3 nucleotides read TGTGCCAGCAGCCCCCCCCCAGGGAACTATAATTCACCCCTCCACTTT. This sequence encodes CASSPPPGNYNSPLHF.

This clone has more than one count but fewer than ten. This chain joins TRBV6-5 and TRBJ1-3; no reliable D call. The CDR3 covers 14 residues. From germline, CDR1 is MNHEY and CDR2 SVGAGI. The germline V and J ends were trimmed by 11 bases and 2 bases, with 16 bases remaining between them. Here the CDR3 reads CAVRPDPAGNTIYF. CDR3 bases: TGTGCCGTCCGACCGGACCCTGCTGGAAACACCATATATTTT.

The chain uses TRBV11-3 and TRBJ2-1; no definite D call. CDR3 length: 15 amino acids. Between the trimmed V and J ends, which lost 3 bases and 0 bases, there was a span of 9 bases. Germline CDR1 SGHNT, CDR2 YENEEA. Here the CDR3 reads CASSLSFSSYNEQFF. DNA of the CDR3: TGTGCCAGCAGCTTGAGCTTCAGCTCCTACAATGAGCAGTTCTTC.

This clone was seen only a few times. The chain links TRBV29-1 to TRBJ1-5; D is unresolved. The CDR3 contains 12 residues. Per germline, CDR1 SQVTM and CDR2 ANQGSEA. The ends were cut back, 4 bases at V and 1 base at J, with 5 bases in the middle. In DNA, the CDR3 is TGCAGCGTTGCCCGCAGCAATCAGCCCCAGCATTTT. Translation: CSVARSNQPQHF.

The chain links TRBV3-1 (or the pseudogene TRBV3-2) to TRBJ2-5; tentatively, D is TRBD2 (5 bases). Germline assignment: CDR1 LGHDT and CDR2 YNNKEL (reference sequence). CDR3 size: 17 residues. Trimming took off 0 bases at V and 4 bases at J, with 18 bases between the two ends. CDR3 sequence (DNA): TGTGCCAGCAGCCAAGAAAAGGAGAGGTATGAGGGAGAGACCCAGTACTTC. Translating it yields CASSQEKERYEGETQYF.

J is TRBJ2-7 and V is TRBV2; 7 bases are shared with TRBD1. Germline lookup yields CDR1 SNHLY and CDR2 FYNNEI. This CDR3 contains 14 residues. V dropped 6 bases and J dropped 5; count of bases not matched to a gene: 10. The chain's CDR3 is CASSARQGEDEQYF. The CDR3 DNA follows: TGTGCCAGCAGCGCTCGACAGGGTGAGGACGAGCAGTACTTC.